These T cell receptor beta chains were read from a single sample in a study of T cells in Graves' hyperthyroidism and ophthalmopathy. TCRdb reprocessed the multiplex PCR reads via MiXCR and lists one record per CDR3 protein. The table includes over 450,000 distinct CDR3 sequences, 17% detected once. Sequenced: blood. All receptors come from a young woman with Graves' ophthalmopathy. Each CDR3 is given with its conserved first and last residue. The D gene is left open where the match is weak. A row's size may be missing; if present it is once, few, many or a size class.

d_call j_call v_call clone_size cdr3_aa cdr3_nt
. TRBJ1-4 TRBV13 . CASSPGVNEKLFF TGTGCCAGCAGCCCCGGAGTGAATGAAAAACTGTTTTTT
. TRBJ2-7 TRBV28 . CASSDLRGSYEQYF TGTGCCAGCAGTGACCTCCGAGGTTCCTACGAGCAGTACTTC
. TRBJ2-3 TRBV2 many CASRPDTQYF TGTGCCAGCAGGCCAGATACGCAGTATTTT
TRBD1 TRBJ1-1 TRBV27 many CASSLYRDSNTEAFF TGTGCCAGCAGTTTATACCGGGACAGTAACACTGAAGCTTTCTTT
. TRBJ2-3 TRBV28 many CASSLDLASTDTQYF TGTGCCAGCAGTTTAGACCTAGCTAGCACAGATACGCAGTATTTT
TRBD2 TRBJ2-7 TRBV28 many CASSLDPSGVSYEQYF TGTGCCAGCAGTTTAGACCCGAGCGGGGTCTCCTACGAGCAGTACTTC
TRBD1 TRBJ2-7 TRBV27 many CASSSPDRSSYEQYF TGTGCCAGCAGTTCACCGGACAGGTCCTCCTACGAGCAGTACTTC
TRBD2 TRBJ2-1 TRBV27 many CASSSLIAGGPVEQFF TGTGCCAGCAGTTCCCTAATAGCGGGAGGGCCTGTTGAGCAGTTCTTC
TRBD1 TRBJ1-1 TRBV14 few CASSWTGVGAFF TGTGCCAGCAGCTGGACAGGGGTCGGTGCTTTCTTT
. TRBJ1-1 TRBV27 many CASSFPGLPITEAFF TGTGCCAGCAGTTTCCCGGGACTTCCCATTACTGAAGCTTTCTTT
TRBD1 TRBJ2-5 TRBV5-6 . CASSLDAGGALRETQYF TGTGCCAGCAGCTTGGACGCAGGGGGCGCATTAAGAGAGACCCAGTACTTC
TRBD1 TRBJ1-2 TRBV28 many CASSAGTGFYGYTF TGTGCCAGCAGCGCCGGGACAGGGTTCTATGGCTACACCTTC
. TRBJ1-2 TRBV29-1 few CSVGIGRDYGYTF TGCAGCGTTGGGATTGGTCGGGACTATGGCTACACCTTC
TRBD1 TRBJ1-6 TRBV12-3/TRBV12-4 . CASSGRQAGGAYNSPLHF TGTGCCAGCAGTGGACGCCAGGCAGGGGGCGCTTATAATTCACCCCTCCACTTT
. TRBJ2-7 TRBV2 . CASRSGHNYEQYF TGTGCCAGCAGATCGGGACACAACTACGAGCAGTACTTC
. TRBJ2-1 TRBV7-6 . CASSSALGAGQQFF TGTGCCAGCAGCTCAGCTTTGGGTGCAGGCCAGCAGTTCTTC
TRBD1 TRBJ1-4 TRBV6-1 few CASSTTTGAGEKLFF TGTGCCAGCAGTACCACGACAGGGGCTGGGGAAAAACTGTTTTTT
. TRBJ2-1 TRBV6-5 many CASSYSGDPNPTYNEQFF TGTGCCAGCAGTTACTCGGGGGACCCTAACCCAACCTACAATGAGCAGTTCTTC
. TRBJ1-5 TRBV5-6 many CASSFTGLSNQPQHF TGTGCCAGCAGCTTTACAGGGCTTAGCAATCAGCCCCAGCATTTT
. TRBJ2-5 TRBV20-1 many CSASNGETQYF TGCAGTGCTAGTAATGGAGAGACCCAGTACTTC
. TRBJ1-1 TRBV30 . CAWSGRSVMNTEAFF TGTGCCTGGAGCGGTCGGTCCGTCATGAACACTGAAGCTTTCTTT
. TRBJ2-2 TRBV4-1 once CASSRFSQAGWNTGELFF TGCGCCAGCAGCCGATTTTCCCAGGCAGGGTGGAACACCGGGGAGCTGTTTTTT
TRBD1 TRBJ1-5 TRBV19 many CASRPDRASNQPQHF TGTGCCAGTAGACCCGACAGGGCGAGCAATCAGCCCCAGCATTTT
TRBD2 TRBJ2-7 TRBV9 few CASSASGSFSYEQYF TGTGCCAGCAGCGCCAGCGGGAGTTTCTCCTACGAGCAGTACTTC
TRBD2 TRBJ2-1 TRBV6-1 many CASSRLAGEDNEQFF TGTGCCAGCAGTAGACTAGCGGGAGAGGACAATGAGCAGTTCTTC
. TRBJ1-5 TRBV4-3 many CASSQESGQPQHF TGCGCCAGCAGCCAAGAGTCTGGACAGCCCCAGCATTTT
TRBD2 TRBJ2-5 TRBV7-3 few CASSFLGREGTQYF TGTGCCAGCAGCTTCCTGGGGAGGGAGGGGACCCAGTACTTC
. TRBJ1-2 TRBV28 many CASSLSAGRYGYTF TGTGCCAGCAGTTTAAGCGCAGGTCGCTATGGCTACACCTTC